These T cell receptor beta chains were read from a single sample in a study of Graves' ophthalmopathy and Graves' hyperthyroidism. TCRdb re-called the multiplex PCR reads with MiXCR, one entry per CDR3 protein. This sample has around 670,000 distinct CDR3 sequences; roughly two fifths occur once, and the top ten carry roughly 46%. Source material: peripheral blood. These receptors came from an adult man with Graves' ophthalmopathy. Both conserved end residues are part of each CDR3. D genes are given only for firm matches. Clone size appears in some rows only: once, few, many, or a class for an expanded clone.

d_gene	v_gene	j_gene	abundance	CDR3nt	CDR3aa
TRBD1	TRBV2	TRBJ2-7	-	TGTGCCACCCGGGGAGCGACTAGGACAGGGAGCTACGAGCAGTACTTC	CATRGATRTGSYEQYF
-	TRBV10-3	TRBJ2-3	-	TGTGCCATCAGTGAGTCGGCAGGGGCAGATACGCAGTATTTT	CAISESAGADTQYF
-	TRBV28	TRBJ1-1	few	TGTGCCAGCAGTGCCCAACCCGCTGAAGCTTTCTTT	CASSAQPAEAFF
-	TRBV25-1	TRBJ2-7	few	TGTGCCAGCACCCAGCCGAGGGGCTACGAGCAGTACTTC	CASTQPRGYEQYF
TRBD1	TRBV2	TRBJ1-5	-	TGTGCCAGCAGTATCCGGGACAGGGTAATTCAGCCCCAGCATTTT	CASSIRDRVIQPQHF
-	TRBV29-1	TRBJ2-3	few	TGCAGCGTTGCGCCTGAGGGGGCAGATACGCAGTATTTT	CSVAPEGADTQYF
TRBD1	TRBV7-9	TRBJ1-6	once	TGCGCCAGCAGCCAAGAACCCACGGGACAGCATAATTCACCCCCCCACTTT	CASSQEPTGQHNSPPHF
-	TRBV20-1	TRBJ2-7	many	TGCAGTGCGAAAGGAGGGGCTCGGGCCTACGAGCAGTACTTC	CSAKGGARAYEQYF
-	TRBV29-1	TRBJ1-5	-	TGCAGCGTTCGCACTAGCGGGAGGGAGACCCAGCATTTT	CSVRTSGRETQHF
-	TRBV29-1	TRBJ1-4	-	TGCAGCGTTCGGACGACAGGAGGGGGAGAAAAACTGTTTTTT	CSVRTTGGGEKLFF
-	TRBV7-8	TRBJ1-3	many	TGTGCCAGCAACCAAGGGGTTGGAAACACCATATATTTT	CASNQGVGNTIYF
-	TRBV2	TRBJ1-4	many	TGTGCCAGCAATCAGGGAACTAATGAAAAACTGTTTTTT	CASNQGTNEKLFF
TRBD2	TRBV2	TRBJ2-5	-	TGTGCCAGCAGCCTGGGGGGCTCTAGCGGGGGACTAGCGGGGGGAGTAGAGACCCAGTACTTC	CASSLGGSSGGLAGGVETQYF
TRBD1	TRBV7-3	TRBJ2-5	few	TGTGCCAGCAGCCGGGACAGAGCTTTAGGAACCCAGTACTTC	CASSRDRALGTQYF
-	TRBV2	TRBJ1-2	once	TGTGCCAGCAGCAATGGCGGAGTTGGCTACACCTTC	CASSNGGVGYTF
TRBD1	TRBV7-9	TRBJ2-7	-	TGTGCCAGCAGCGCCCAGGGGGTATCCTACGAGCAGTACTTC	CASSAQGVSYEQYF
-	TRBV20-1	TRBJ1-5	once	TGCAGTGCTAGAGCGGCAGGGGTTAATCAGCCCCAGCATTTT	CSARAAGVNQPQHF
TRBD1	TRBV29-1	TRBJ1-1	once	TGCAGCGTTGCTGCAGGGGGAGGGACAGCCGCTTTCTTT	CSVAAGGGTAAFF
-	TRBV6-5	TRBJ2-5	-	TGTGCCAGCAGTGAAGCGCAAGGATTCCAAGAGACCCAGTACTTC	CASSEAQGFQETQYF
-	TRBV11-1	TRBJ1-2	many	TGTGCCAGCAGCTTAGGCGGCAGCCCTAACTATGGCTACACCTTC	CASSLGGSPNYGYTF
TRBD1	TRBV7-3	TRBJ1-2	many	TGTGCCAGCAGCCCAAGCGGGGGACAGGTCTATGGCTACACCTTC	CASSPSGGQVYGYTF